This TCR beta chain is drawn from a study of CD8+CD57+ T cells in acquired aplastic anemia. The template for TCR beta VDJ and CDR3 sequence profiling was genomic DNA. MiXCR, applied by TCRdb to the reads, yields one record per CDR3 protein. The repertoire holds 250,000 to 350,000 distinct CDR3 sequences, with 56% as singletons. The V gene's germline CDR1 is LGHNT and CDR2 FRNRAP. V lost 6 bases and J lost 0, with 12 bases in between. The length of the CDR3 is 14 residues. The TCR sequence derives from a human donor with severe aplastic anemia or a healthy control (not recorded which). Sequences were obtained from sorted CD4+, CD8+, or CD8+CD57+ T cells (not recorded which) from PBMCs. V and J are TRBV12-5 and TRBJ2-7; D may be TRBD1 (5 bases). In nucleotides, the CDR3 is TGTGCTAGTGGCAGGGATGGAAGCTCCTACGAGCAGTACTTC. It specifies CASGRDGSSYEQYF.